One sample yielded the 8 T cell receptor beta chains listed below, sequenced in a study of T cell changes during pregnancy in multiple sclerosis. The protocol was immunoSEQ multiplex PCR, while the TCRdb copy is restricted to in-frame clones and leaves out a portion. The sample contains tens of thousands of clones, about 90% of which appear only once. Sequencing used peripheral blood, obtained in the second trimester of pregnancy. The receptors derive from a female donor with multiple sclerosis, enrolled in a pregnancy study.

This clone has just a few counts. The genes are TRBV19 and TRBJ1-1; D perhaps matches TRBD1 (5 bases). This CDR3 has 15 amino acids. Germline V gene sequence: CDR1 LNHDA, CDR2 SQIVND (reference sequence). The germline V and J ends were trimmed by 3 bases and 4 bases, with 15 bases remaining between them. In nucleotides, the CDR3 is TGTGCCAGTAGTATCAATCCGGGGGAGGTCACTGAAGCTTTCTTT. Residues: CASSINPGEVTEAFF.

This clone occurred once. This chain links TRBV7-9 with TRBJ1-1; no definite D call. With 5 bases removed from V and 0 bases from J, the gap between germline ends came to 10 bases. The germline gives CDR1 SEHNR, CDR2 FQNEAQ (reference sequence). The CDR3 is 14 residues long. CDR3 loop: CASSAPGMNTEAFF. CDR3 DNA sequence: TGTGCCAGCAGCGCCCCAGGTATGAACACTGAAGCTTTCTTT.

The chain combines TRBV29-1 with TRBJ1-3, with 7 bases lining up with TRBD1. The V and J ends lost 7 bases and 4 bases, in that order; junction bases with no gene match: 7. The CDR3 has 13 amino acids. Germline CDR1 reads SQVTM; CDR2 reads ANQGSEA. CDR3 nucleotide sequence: TGCAGCGCTACAGGGGTATCCGGAAACACCATATATTTT. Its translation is CSATGVSGNTIYF.

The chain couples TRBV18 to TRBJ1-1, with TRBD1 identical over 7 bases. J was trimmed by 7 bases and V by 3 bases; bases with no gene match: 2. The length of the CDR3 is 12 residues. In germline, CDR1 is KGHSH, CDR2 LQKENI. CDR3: CASSPDRDEAFF. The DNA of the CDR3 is TGTGCCAGCTCACCCGACAGGGATGAAGCTTTCTTT.

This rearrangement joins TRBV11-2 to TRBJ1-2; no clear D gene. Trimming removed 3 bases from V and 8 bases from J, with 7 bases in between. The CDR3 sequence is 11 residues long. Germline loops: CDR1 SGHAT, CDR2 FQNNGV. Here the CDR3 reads CASSFRRGYTF. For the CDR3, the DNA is TGTGCCAGCAGCTTTCGGCGGGGCTACACCTTC.

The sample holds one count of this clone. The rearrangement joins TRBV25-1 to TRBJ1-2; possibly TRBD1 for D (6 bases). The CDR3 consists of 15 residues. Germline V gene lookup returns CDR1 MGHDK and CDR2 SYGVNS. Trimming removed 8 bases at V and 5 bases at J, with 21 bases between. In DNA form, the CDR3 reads TGTGCCAGCTCCGGGACAACTCTTGGACATTATGGCTACACCTTC. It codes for CASSGTTLGHYGYTF.

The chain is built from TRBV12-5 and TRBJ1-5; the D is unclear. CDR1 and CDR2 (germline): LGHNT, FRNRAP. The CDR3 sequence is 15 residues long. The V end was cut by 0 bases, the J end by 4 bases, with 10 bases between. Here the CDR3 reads CASGLVGAFNQPQHF. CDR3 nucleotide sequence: TGTGCTAGTGGTTTGGTCGGAGCTTTTAATCAGCCCCAGCATTTT.

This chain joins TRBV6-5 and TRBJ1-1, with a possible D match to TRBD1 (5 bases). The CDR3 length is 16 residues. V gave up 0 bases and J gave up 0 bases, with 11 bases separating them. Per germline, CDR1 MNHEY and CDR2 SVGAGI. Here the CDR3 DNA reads TGTGCCAGCAGTTACTCGATATCAGGGCTGAACACTGAAGCTTTCTTT. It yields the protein CASSYSISGLNTEAFF.